The clone carrying this T cell receptor (beta chain) has more than one count but fewer than ten. The sample comes from a study of sequential checkpoint blockade in melanoma. Only in-frame clones appear in the TCRdb table, and some are missing; sequencing was by immunoSEQ multiplex PCR. The sample lists under 4,000 clones, roughly 59% occurring once. Germline CDR1 and CDR2: SGHTA and FQGNSA. This CDR3 spans 14 amino acids. The ends were cut back, 0 bases at V and 2 bases at J, with 8 bases in the middle. Documented treatment: randomized to nivolumab then ipilimumab (arm A) or the reverse (arm B). DNA-damaging chemotherapy had not been given to any patient beforehand.

This specimen was CD8+ T cells sorted from blood (inferred from file names), taken from a patient given nivolumab and ipilimumab in sequence. This rearrangement joins TRBV7-2 to TRBJ2-7; D unresolved. The origin of this receptor is a human patient with melanoma. Some clones in this sample may be carry-over from other donors' samples. The CDR3 bases are TGTGCCAGCAGCTTAGCTGCCACAGCCTACGAGCAGTACTTC. Translated: CASSLAATAYEQYF.